The 24 T cell receptor beta chains reported below all come from one sample, sequenced in a study of blood T cell repertoires in COVID-19. Here immunoSEQ multiplex PCR was the method, and the copy in TCRdb shows in-frame clones only, minus some. The sample consists of around 82,000 clones, roughly 85% of them appearing once. The sequenced material came from peripheral blood. The source of these receptors is a man aged 50-60 years with COVID-19, enrolled during active disease.

This clone appeared a single time. The chain uses TRBV5-1 and TRBJ1-1; D is unclear. CDR1 SGHRS and CDR2 YFSETQ come from the germline V gene. CDR3 length: 14 amino acids. V was trimmed by 1 base and J by 4 bases, leaving 11 bases between them. CDR3 protein: CASSLTGSGTEAFF. The CDR3 region has the DNA TGCGCCAGCAGCTTGACGGGGTCGGGCACTGAAGCTTTCTTT.

V usage is TRBV30 and J usage is TRBJ2-1, with D hard to call. V was shortened by 5 bases and J by 0 bases, with 11 bases between the two germline ends. Germline assignment: CDR1 GTSNPN and CDR2 SVGIG (reference sequence). The CDR3 contains 14 residues. CDR3 sequence: CAWDDSSSYNEQFF. CDR3 sequence (DNA): TGTGCCTGGGATGACTCGAGCTCCTACAATGAGCAGTTCTTC.

The chain combines TRBV19 with TRBJ2-7; D uncertain. V was clipped by 3 bases and J by 3 bases, with 12 bases between them. This CDR3 is 14 amino acids long. CDR1 and CDR2 from the germline V gene are LNHDA and SQIVND (reference sequence). This CDR3 reads CASSISQFDYEQYF. CDR3 nucleotides: TGTGCCAGTAGTATCTCACAGTTTGACTACGAGCAGTACTTC.

V is TRBV11-2 and J is TRBJ2-1; 12 nucleotides agree with TRBD2. The CDR3 is 16 amino acids. The V segment lost 0 bases and the J segment 8 bases; nucleotides outside the gene matches: 5. Germline lookup yields CDR1 SGHAT and CDR2 FQNNGV. In DNA form, the CDR3 reads TGTGCCAGCAGCTTAGAGGCTAGCGGGAGGGTTTATGAGCAGTTCTTC. It codes for CASSLEASGRVYEQFF.

The chain couples TRBV28 to TRBJ2-3; D perhaps matches TRBD1 (6 bases). Germline V CDR1 and CDR2: MDHEN, SYDVKM. Trimming cost V 6 bases and J 3 bases, with 10 bases left between them. The length of the CDR3 is 13 residues. For the CDR3, the DNA is TGTGCCAGCAGCTCCACAGGGACAGATACGCAGTATTTT. Encoded protein: CASSSTGTDTQYF. Together with reference TRBV28 and TRBJ2-3, the CDR3 gives the full variable domain: DVKVTQSSRYLVKRTGEKVFLECVQDMDHENMFWYRQDPGLGLRLIYFSYDVKMKEKGDIPEGYSVSREKKERFSLILESASTNQTSMYLCASSSTGTDTQYFGPGTRLTVL.

V gene TRBV28 combines with J gene TRBJ2-6; D is perhaps TRBD1 (5 bases). The V and J ends lost 2 bases and 1 base respectively, with 9 bases between them. The CDR3 sequence is 16 residues long. Looked up from germline, CDR1 is MDHEN and CDR2 is SYDVKM. The CDR3 spells CASSLVQGSGANVLTF. CDR3 sequence (DNA): TGTGCCAGCAGTTTAGTGCAGGGATCTGGGGCCAACGTCCTGACTTTC.

The rearrangement links TRBV28 to TRBJ2-5; 9 nucleotides match TRBD1. Germline CDR1 is MDHEN and CDR2 is SYDVKM. J was trimmed by 1 base and V by 5 bases; bases with no gene match: 2. The CDR3 sequence is 14 residues long. CDR3 sequence reads: CASSNRGPQETQYF. CDR3 DNA sequence: TGTGCCAGCAGTAACAGGGGGCCCCAAGAGACCCAGTACTTC.

The V gene is TRBV5-6, the J gene TRBJ2-1; no reliable D call. The ends were cut back, 2 bases at V and 7 bases at J, with 13 bases in the middle. The germline gives CDR1 SGHDT, CDR2 YYEEEE. The CDR3 covers 14 residues. CDR3 DNA: TGTGCCAGCAGCTTTCGGTCAGGTCCTAATGAGCAGTTCTTC. It is translated as CASSFRSGPNEQFF.

Only one count was recorded for this clone. The chain recombines TRBV5-6 with TRBJ2-1; TRBD2 matches 15 bases. Germline loops: CDR1 SGHDT, CDR2 YYEEEE. After removal of 4 bases from V and 8 bases from J, the junction contained 10 bases not matched to a gene. This CDR3 is 17 amino acids long. The CDR3 is CASSTGLAGGFDDEQFF. The CDR3 coding sequence is TGTGCCAGCAGCACCGGACTAGCGGGAGGGTTTGACGATGAGCAGTTCTTC.

This chain joins TRBV4-1 and TRBJ2-5; D not certain. V was trimmed by 0 bases and J by 3 bases, leaving 8 bases between them. CDR1 MGHRA and CDR2 YSYEKL come from the germline V gene. There are 14 residues in the CDR3. This CDR3 reads CASSQDAQKETQYF. The CDR3 DNA reads as TGCGCCAGCAGCCAAGATGCCCAGAAAGAGACCCAGTACTTC.

This clone has only one observation. The chain employs TRBV6-6 and TRBJ2-1, with 8 bases aligning to TRBD2. Germline CDR1 is MNHNY and CDR2 is SVGAGI (reference sequence). After removal of 6 bases from V and 7 bases from J, the junction contained 14 bases not matched to a gene. There are 16 residues in the CDR3. CDR3 in DNA: TGTGCCAGCAGCGCACGCGGGAGGCTTACAGGGAATGAGCAGTTCTTC. Translating it yields CASSARGRLTGNEQFF.

J is TRBJ1-3 and V is TRBV5-1, with 8 bases matching TRBD1. CDR3 length: 16 residues. Trimming removed 0 bases from V and 0 bases from J; junction bases left unmatched: 2. Germline values: CDR1 SGHRS, CDR2 YFSETQ. CDR3: CASSLGDRSSGNTIYF. CDR3 nucleotide sequence: TGCGCCAGCAGCTTGGGGGACAGGAGCTCTGGAAACACCATATATTTT.

The chain joins TRBV6-1 to TRBJ2-1; TRBD1 agrees at 9 bases. CDR1 is MNHNS and CDR2 is SASEGT in the germline V gene. J gave up 7 bases and V 2 bases, and 6 bases lay outside the gene matches. The CDR3 covers 15 residues. The CDR3 DNA is TGTGCCAGCAGTGAATCGGACAGGGGTTGGAATGAGCAGTTCTTC. This translates into CASSESDRGWNEQFF.

V is TRBV14 and J is TRBJ1-1, with D possibly matching TRBD1 (5 bases). Trimming removed 0 bases from V and 8 bases from J, with 10 bases in between. Per the germline V gene, CDR1 is SGHDN and CDR2 is FVKESK. The CDR3 is 13 residues long. Written as DNA, the CDR3 is TGTGCCAGCAGCCAAGATCCAGGGTCGGAAGCTTTCTTT. It translates to CASSQDPGSEAFF.

This clone showed up just once. The V and J genes are TRBV5-1 and TRBJ2-5; the match to TRBD2 covers 8 bases. This CDR3 has 14 amino acids. J gave up 5 bases and V 4 bases, and 7 bases lay outside the gene matches. The germline V gene has CDR1 SGHRS and CDR2 YFSETQ. CDR3 sequence reads: CASSEGPGGETQYF. The DNA for the CDR3 is TGCGCCAGCAGCGAGGGCCCGGGAGGGGAGACCCAGTACTTC.

The rearrangement links TRBV9 to TRBJ1-2; 7 positions match TRBD1. J gave up 0 bases and V 4 bases, and 6 bases lay outside the gene matches. Germline loops: CDR1 SGDLS, CDR2 YYNGEE. The CDR3 has 15 amino acids. The CDR3 DNA is TGTGCCAGCAGCACTCGACAGGGAGCTAACTATGGCTACACCTTC. Translated: CASSTRQGANYGYTF.

This chain uses TRBV5-1 with TRBJ2-7, with D perhaps matching TRBD2 (6 bases). V lost 4 bases and J 1 base, leaving 15 bases between the germline ends. This CDR3 comprises 15 residues. Germline loops: CDR1 SGHRS, CDR2 YFSETQ. DNA for the CDR3: TGCGCCAGCAGCCTGGGACTTTCAGGGTCCTACGAGCAGTACTTC. As protein: CASSLGLSGSYEQYF.

The rearrangement uses TRBV27 and TRBJ1-1; 7 bases are a match to TRBD1. V shed 4 bases, J shed 3 bases, and the junction held 2 bases outside the gene matches. The CDR3 loop spans 13 amino acids. Germline V gene lookup returns CDR1 MNHEY and CDR2 SMNVEV (reference sequence). This chain's CDR3 is CASSSRGDTEAFF. Written as DNA, the CDR3 is TGTGCCAGCAGTTCCAGGGGGGACACTGAAGCTTTCTTT.

As to this clone: The junction differs from germline at one of its ends, possibly a read error. The genes are TRBV7-7 and TRBJ1-4, with D possibly TRBD1 on 6 matching bases. The germline V gene encodes CDR1 SSHAT and CDR2 FNYEAQ (reference sequence). The CDR3 runs 17 residues. The CDR3 is CASSLVIRTDENEKLFF. The CDR3 region has the DNA TGTGCTAGCAGCTTAGTAATCCGGACAGACGAAAATGAAAAACTGTTTTTT.

The rearrangement links TRBV29-1 to TRBJ2-5; TRBD1 agrees at 8 bases. The CDR3 contains 13 residues. In germline, CDR1 is SQVTM, CDR2 ANQGSEA. The junction had 3 bases not matched to a gene; V was cut back by 5 bases and J by 1 base. CDR3 DNA: TGCAGCGTTCGGACAGGGCCCCAAGAGACCCAGTACTTC. The encoded protein is CSVRTGPQETQYF.

This sequence joins TRBV30 and TRBJ2-6; no clear D gene. Per germline, CDR1 GTSNPN and CDR2 SVGIG (reference sequence). This CDR3 is 14 amino acids long. The V end was cut by 6 bases, the J end by 0 bases, with 9 bases between. The DNA for the CDR3 is TGTGCCTGCCCACACACCTCTGGGGCCAACGTCCTGACTTTC. Its translation: CACPHTSGANVLTF. Combining the CDR3 with reference TRBV30 and TRBJ2-6 gives the whole variable domain SQTIHQWPATLVQPVGSPLSLECTVEGTSNPNLYWYRQAAGRGLQLLFYSVGIGQISSEVPQNLSASRPQDRQFILSSKKLLLSDSGFYLCACPHTSGANVLTFGAGSRLTVL.

The rearrangement links TRBV7-6 to TRBJ2-7, with a weak D call TRBD1 (6 bases). The CDR3 spans 14 residues. From germline, CDR1 is SGHVS and CDR2 FNYEAQ. V lost 4 bases, J lost 0 bases, and 10 bases lay in between. The CDR3 reads CASSSQGLSYEQYF. As DNA, the CDR3 is TGTGCCAGCAGCTCTCAGGGGCTCTCCTACGAGCAGTACTTC.

The chain uses TRBV27 and TRBJ2-7; 14 positions agree with TRBD2. Trimming took 7 bases from V and 2 from J; bases not matched to a gene: 4. This CDR3 has 15 amino acids. Germline V gene lookup returns CDR1 MNHEY and CDR2 SMNVEV (reference sequence). CDR3 sequence (DNA): TGTGCCAGCAAGATGACTAGCGGGAGGGCCTACGAGCAGTACTTC. It is translated as CASKMTSGRAYEQYF.

The genes are TRBV21-1 and TRBJ1-3; the table names TRBD1, a call not compared with the DNA. TRBV21-1 represents a pseudogene. CDR3 length: 20 residues. The CDR3 DNA sequence: TGTGCCAGCAGCAAAGCGCAATGGGGCAGGGGGCGCGACTCGGGAAACACCATATATTTT. Protein sequence: CASSKAQWGRGRDSGNTIYF.